This T cell receptor beta chain was retrieved from a study of cytomegalovirus exposure and HLA in healthy donors. Germline CDR1 is SGHTA and CDR2 is FQGNSA. The length of the CDR3 is 15 residues. Trimming cost V 1 base and J 0 bases, with 8 bases left between them. Both 60 Vbeta primers and 13 Jbeta primers went into the PCR. TCRdb keeps only in-frame clones here, not all; method: immunoSEQ multiplex PCR. This sample has under 200,000 clones; roughly 71% occur once, and the top ten carry roughly 1.6%. Whole-study findings and limits: Immune exposure was documented only through CMV serostatus. The authors later found most CMV-associated TCR beta chains appeared HLA-restricted.

In this sample, this clone turned up once. The antigen is undetermined. Donors had nominal health at sampling but likely had unrecorded immune exposures. The receptor was isolated from a girl between 10 and 17 years old in good health and CMV-seronegative. Sequencing was performed on PBMCs. The V gene is TRBV7-2, the J gene TRBJ2-3; no definite D call. The CDR3 protein is CASSLGTTSTDTQYF. The CDR3 DNA sequence: TGTGCCAGCAGCTTAGGCACCACTAGCACAGATACGCAGTATTTT.